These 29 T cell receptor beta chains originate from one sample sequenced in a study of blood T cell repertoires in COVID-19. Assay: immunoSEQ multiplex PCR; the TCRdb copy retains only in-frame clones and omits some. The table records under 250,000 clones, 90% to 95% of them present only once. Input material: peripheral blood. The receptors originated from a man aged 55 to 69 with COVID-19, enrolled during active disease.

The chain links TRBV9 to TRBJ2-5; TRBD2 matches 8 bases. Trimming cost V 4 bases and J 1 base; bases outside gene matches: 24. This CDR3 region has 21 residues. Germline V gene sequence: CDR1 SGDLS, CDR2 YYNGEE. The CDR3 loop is CASSPSSPGGVHPRLQETQYF. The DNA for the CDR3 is TGTGCCAGCAGCCCTTCTTCACCGGGGGGGGTTCACCCTAGGCTCCAAGAGACCCAGTACTTC.

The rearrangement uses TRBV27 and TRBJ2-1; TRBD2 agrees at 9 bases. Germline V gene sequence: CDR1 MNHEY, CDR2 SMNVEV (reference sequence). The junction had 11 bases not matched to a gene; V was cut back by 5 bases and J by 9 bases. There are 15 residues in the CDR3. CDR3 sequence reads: CASSQLAGWLGEQFF. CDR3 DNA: TGTGCCAGCAGTCAACTAGCGGGTTGGCTGGGTGAGCAGTTCTTC.

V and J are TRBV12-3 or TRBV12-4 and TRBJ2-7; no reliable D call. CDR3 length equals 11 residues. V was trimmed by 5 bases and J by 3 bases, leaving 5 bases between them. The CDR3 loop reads CASSPNYEQYF. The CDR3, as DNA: TGTGCCAGCAGTCCCAACTACGAGCAGTACTTC.

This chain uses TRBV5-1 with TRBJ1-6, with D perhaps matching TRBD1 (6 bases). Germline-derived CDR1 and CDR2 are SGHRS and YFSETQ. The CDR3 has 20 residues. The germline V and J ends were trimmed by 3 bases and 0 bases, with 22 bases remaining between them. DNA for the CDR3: TGCGCCAGCAGCTCCGCCGGGACAAACCTGGGAAGCTCCTATAATTCACCCCTCCACTTT. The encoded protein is CASSSAGTNLGSSYNSPLHF.

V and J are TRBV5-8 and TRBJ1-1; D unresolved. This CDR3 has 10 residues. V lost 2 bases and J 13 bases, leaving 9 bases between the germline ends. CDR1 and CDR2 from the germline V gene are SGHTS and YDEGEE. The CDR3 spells CASSFGQVFF. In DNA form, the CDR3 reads TGTGCCAGCAGCTTCGGCCAGGTTTTCTTT.

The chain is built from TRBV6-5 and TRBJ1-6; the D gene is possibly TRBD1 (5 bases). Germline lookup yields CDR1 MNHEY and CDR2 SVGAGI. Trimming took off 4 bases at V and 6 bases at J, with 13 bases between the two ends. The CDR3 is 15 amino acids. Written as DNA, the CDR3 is TGTGCCAGCAGTTCCATCCCGGGGGGTAATTCACCCCTCCACTTT. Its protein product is CASSSIPGGNSPLHF.

The CDR3 loop is CASSRGTSGDTDTQYF. The CDR3 coding sequence is TGTGCCAGCAGCCGCGGGACTAGCGGAGACACAGATACGCAGTATTTT. The chain uses TRBV7-9 and TRBJ2-3; TRBD2 aligns across 11 bases. Per the germline V gene, CDR1 is SEHNR and CDR2 is FQNEAQ (reference sequence). The trim removed 5 bases at V and 2 bases at J, leaving 6 bases unmatched. The CDR3 has 16 residues.

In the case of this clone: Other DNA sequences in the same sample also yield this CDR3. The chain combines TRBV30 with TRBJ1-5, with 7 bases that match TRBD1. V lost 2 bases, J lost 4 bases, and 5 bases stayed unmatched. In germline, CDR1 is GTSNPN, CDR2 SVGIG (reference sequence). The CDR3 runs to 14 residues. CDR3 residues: CAWSRTGGNQPQHF. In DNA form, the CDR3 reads TGTGCCTGGAGTCGGACAGGAGGGAATCAGCCCCAGCATTTT.

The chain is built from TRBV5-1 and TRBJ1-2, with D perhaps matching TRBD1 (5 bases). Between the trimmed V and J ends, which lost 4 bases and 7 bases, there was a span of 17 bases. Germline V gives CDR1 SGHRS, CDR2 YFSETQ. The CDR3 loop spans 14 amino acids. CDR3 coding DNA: TGCGCCAGCAGCGAGGGACTGTCTCTAACTGGCTACACCTTC. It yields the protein CASSEGLSLTGYTF.

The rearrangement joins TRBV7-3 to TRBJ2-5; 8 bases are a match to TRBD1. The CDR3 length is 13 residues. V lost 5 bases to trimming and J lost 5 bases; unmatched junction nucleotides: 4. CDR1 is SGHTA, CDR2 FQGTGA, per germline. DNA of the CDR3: TGTGCCAGCAGCCTCGACAGGGGTGAGACCCAGTACTTC. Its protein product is CASSLDRGETQYF. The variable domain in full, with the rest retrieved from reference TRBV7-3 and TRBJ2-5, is GAGVSQTPSNKVTEKGKYVELRCDPISGHTALYWYRQSLGQGPEFLIYFQGTGAADDSGLPNDRFFAVRPEGSVSTLKIQRTERGDSAVYLCASSLDRGETQYFGPGTRLLVL.

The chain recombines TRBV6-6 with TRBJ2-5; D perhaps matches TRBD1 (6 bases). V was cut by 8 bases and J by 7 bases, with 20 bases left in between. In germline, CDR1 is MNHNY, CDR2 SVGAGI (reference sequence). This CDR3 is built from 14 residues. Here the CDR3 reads CASAYPQGLWTQYF. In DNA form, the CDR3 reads TGTGCCAGCGCATACCCGCAGGGGCTGTGGACCCAGTACTTC.

The CDR3 protein is CASSPLVAGGPNEQFF. CDR3 sequence (DNA): TGTGCCAGCAGCCCTCTGGTAGCGGGAGGGCCCAATGAGCAGTTCTTC. The V call is TRBV3-1 (or the pseudogene TRBV3-2), the J call TRBJ2-1; 11 bases align to TRBD2. Losses at the gene ends were 4 bases for V and 6 bases for J; bases not matched to a gene: 8. Germline CDR1 reads LGHDT; CDR2 reads YNNKEL (reference sequence). The CDR3 is made up of 16 amino acids.

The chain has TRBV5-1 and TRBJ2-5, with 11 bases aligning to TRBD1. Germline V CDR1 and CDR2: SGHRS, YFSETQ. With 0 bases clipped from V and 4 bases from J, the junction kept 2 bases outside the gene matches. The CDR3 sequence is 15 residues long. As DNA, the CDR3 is TGCGCCAGCAGCTTGGCCGGGACAGGGGGAGAGACCCAGTACTTC. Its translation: CASSLAGTGGETQYF.

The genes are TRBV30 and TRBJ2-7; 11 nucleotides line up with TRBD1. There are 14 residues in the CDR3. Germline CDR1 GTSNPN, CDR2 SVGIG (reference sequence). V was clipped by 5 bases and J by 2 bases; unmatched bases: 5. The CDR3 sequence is CAWGKGQGAYEQYF. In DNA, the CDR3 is TGTGCCTGGGGCAAGGGACAGGGGGCCTACGAGCAGTACTTC.

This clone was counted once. The CDR3 DNA reads as TGTGCCAGCAGACGCCTAGGTGGTAATGGCTACACCTTC. This gives the protein CASRRLGGNGYTF. The chain has TRBV6-5 and TRBJ1-2; the D is unclear. Germline-derived CDR1 and CDR2 are MNHEY and SVGAGI. This CDR3 is 13 amino acids long. V was cut by 6 bases and J by 6 bases, with 14 bases left in between.

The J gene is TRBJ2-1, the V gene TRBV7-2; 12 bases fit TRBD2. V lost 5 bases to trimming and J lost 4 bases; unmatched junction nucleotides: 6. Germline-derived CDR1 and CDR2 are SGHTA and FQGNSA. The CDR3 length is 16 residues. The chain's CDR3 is CASSGTGTSGYNEQFF. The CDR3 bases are TGTGCCAGCAGCGGAACCGGGACTAGCGGGTACAATGAGCAGTTCTTC.

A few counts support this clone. CDR3 region: CASSRVGGPYNEQFF. The CDR3 DNA follows: TGTGCCAGTAGTCGTGTGGGGGGACCCTACAATGAGCAGTTCTTC. The chain uses TRBV19 and TRBJ2-1; a weak D match, TRBD2 (6 bases). The CDR3 loop spans 15 amino acids. The V end was cut by 5 bases, the J end by 2 bases, with 13 bases between. The germline CDR1 and CDR2 sequences are LNHDA and SQIVND (reference sequence).

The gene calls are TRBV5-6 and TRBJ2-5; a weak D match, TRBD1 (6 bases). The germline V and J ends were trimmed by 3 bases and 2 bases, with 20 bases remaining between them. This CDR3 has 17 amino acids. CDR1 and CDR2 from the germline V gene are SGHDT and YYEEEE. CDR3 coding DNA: TGTGCCAGCAGCTCACCTTCGAGGGGGAGTTTTCAAGAGACCCAGTACTTC. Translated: CASSSPSRGSFQETQYF.

The CDR3: CASSVGSGNYNEQFF. CDR3 DNA: TGTGCCAGCAGCGTAGGAAGCGGGAACTACAATGAGCAGTTCTTC. J is TRBJ2-1 and V is TRBV9; TRBD2 matches at 7 bases. From germline, CDR1 is SGDLS and CDR2 YYNGEE. After removal of 0 bases from V and 3 bases from J, the junction contained 3 bases not matched to a gene. The CDR3 loop spans 15 amino acids.

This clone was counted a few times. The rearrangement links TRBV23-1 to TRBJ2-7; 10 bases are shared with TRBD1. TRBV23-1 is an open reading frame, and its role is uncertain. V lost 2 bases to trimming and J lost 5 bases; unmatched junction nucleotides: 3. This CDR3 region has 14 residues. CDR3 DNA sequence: TGCGCCAGCAGTCAAGGGACAGGGGCTGACGAGCAGTACTTC. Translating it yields CASSQGTGADEQYF.

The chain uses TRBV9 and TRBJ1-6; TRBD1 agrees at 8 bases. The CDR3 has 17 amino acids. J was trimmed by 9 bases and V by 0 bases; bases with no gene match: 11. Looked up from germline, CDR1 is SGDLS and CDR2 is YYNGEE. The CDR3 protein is CASSVGPVQGEGSPLHF. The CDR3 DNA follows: TGTGCCAGCAGCGTAGGACCTGTACAGGGGGAAGGTTCACCCCTCCACTTT. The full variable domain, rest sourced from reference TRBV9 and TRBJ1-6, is DSGVTQTPKHLITATGQRVTLRCSPRSGDLSVYWYQQSLDQGLQFLIQYYNGEERAKGNILERFSAQQFPDLHSELNLSSLELGDSALYFCASSVGPVQGEGSPLHFGNGTRLTVT.

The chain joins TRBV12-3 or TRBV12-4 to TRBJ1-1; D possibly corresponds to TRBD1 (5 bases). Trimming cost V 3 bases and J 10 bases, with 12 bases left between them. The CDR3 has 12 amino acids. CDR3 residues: CASSFQTRGAFF. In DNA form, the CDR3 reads TGTGCCAGCAGTTTCCAGACAAGGGGAGCTTTCTTT.

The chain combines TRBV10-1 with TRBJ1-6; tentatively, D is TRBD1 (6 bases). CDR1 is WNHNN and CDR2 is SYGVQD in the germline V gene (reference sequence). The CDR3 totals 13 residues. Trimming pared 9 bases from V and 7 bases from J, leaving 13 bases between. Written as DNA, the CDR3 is TGCGCCAGTGGACAGACCTTAAATTCACCCCTCCACTTT. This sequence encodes CASGQTLNSPLHF.

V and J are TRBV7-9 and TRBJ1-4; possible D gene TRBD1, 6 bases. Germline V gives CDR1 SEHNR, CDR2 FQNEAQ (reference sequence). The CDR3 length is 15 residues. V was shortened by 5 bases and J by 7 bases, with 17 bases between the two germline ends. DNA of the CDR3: TGTGCCAGCAGCCTAATTGGGGGGGCAGGTGAAAAACTGTTTTTT. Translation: CASSLIGGAGEKLFF.

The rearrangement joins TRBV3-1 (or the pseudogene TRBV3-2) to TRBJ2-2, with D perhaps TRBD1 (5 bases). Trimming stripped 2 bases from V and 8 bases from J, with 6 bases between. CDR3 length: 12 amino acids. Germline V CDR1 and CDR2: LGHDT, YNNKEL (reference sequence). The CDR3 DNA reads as TGTGCCAGCAGCCAAAGGACAGGGGAGCTGTTTTTT. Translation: CASSQRTGELFF.

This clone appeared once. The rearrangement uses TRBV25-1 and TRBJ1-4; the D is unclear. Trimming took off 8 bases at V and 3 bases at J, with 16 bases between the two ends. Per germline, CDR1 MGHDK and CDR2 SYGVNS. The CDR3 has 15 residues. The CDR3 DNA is TGTGCCAGCGGGCAAAGCGGCAGTGCTAATGAAAAACTGTTTTTT. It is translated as CASGQSGSANEKLFF.

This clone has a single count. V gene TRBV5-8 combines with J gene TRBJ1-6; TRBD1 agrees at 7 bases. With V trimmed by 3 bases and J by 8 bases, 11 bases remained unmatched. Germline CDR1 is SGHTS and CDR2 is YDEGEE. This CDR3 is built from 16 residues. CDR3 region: CASSSWTGRAYSPLHF. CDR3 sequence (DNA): TGTGCCAGCAGCTCTTGGACAGGTCGTGCCTATTCACCCCTCCACTTT.

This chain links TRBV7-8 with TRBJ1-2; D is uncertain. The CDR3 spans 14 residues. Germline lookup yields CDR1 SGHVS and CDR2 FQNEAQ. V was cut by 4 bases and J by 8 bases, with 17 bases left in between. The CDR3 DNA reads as TGTGCCAGCAGCTCTAGAGCCGGGTTCGAGGGCTACACCTTC. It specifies CASSSRAGFEGYTF.

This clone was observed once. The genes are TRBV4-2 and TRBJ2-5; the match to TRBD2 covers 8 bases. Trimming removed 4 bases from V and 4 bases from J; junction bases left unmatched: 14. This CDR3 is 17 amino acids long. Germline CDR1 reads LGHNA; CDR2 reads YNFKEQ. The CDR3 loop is CASSPHPRGGSIETQYF. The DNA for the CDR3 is TGTGCCAGCAGCCCACACCCGCGCGGGGGGAGTATAGAGACCCAGTACTTC.